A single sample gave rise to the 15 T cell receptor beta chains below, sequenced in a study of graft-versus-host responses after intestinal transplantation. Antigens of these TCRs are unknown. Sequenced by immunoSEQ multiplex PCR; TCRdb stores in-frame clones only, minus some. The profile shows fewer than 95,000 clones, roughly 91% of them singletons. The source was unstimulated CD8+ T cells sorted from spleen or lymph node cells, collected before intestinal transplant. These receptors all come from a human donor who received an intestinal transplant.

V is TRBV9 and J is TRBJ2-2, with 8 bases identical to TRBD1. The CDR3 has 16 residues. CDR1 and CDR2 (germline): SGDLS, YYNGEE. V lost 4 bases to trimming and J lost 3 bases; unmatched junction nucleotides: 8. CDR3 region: CASSFPTGEDTGELFF. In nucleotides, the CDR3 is TGTGCCAGCAGCTTCCCGACAGGGGAGGACACCGGGGAGCTGTTTTTT.

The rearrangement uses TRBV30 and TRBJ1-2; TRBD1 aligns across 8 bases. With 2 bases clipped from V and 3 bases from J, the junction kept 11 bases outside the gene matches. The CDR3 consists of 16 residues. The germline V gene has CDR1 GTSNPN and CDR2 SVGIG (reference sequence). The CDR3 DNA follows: TGTGCCTGGAGTAAAGTCGGGACAGGCAAATACTATGGCTACACCTTC. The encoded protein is CAWSKVGTGKYYGYTF. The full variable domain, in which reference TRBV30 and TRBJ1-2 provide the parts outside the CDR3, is SQTIHQWPATLVQPVGSPLSLECTVEGTSNPNLYWYRQAAGRGLQLLFYSVGIGQISSEVPQNLSASRPQDRQFILSSKKLLLSDSGFYLCAWSKVGTGKYYGYTFGSGTRLTVV.

In DNA, the CDR3 is TGCGCCAGCAGCCAATCGGACACCTTGACCTACGAGCAGTACTTC. This gives the protein CASSQSDTLTYEQYF. The V call is TRBV4-1, the J call TRBJ2-7, with D possibly TRBD1 on 5 matching bases. This CDR3 contains 15 residues. V was clipped by 2 bases and J by 2 bases, with 13 bases between them. Germline V gives CDR1 MGHRA, CDR2 YSYEKL.

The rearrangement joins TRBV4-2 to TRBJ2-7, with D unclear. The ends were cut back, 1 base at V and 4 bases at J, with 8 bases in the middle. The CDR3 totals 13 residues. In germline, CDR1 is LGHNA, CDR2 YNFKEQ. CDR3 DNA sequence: TGTGCCAGCAGCCAAGGGAGTGGGTACGAGCAGTACTTC. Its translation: CASSQGSGYEQYF.

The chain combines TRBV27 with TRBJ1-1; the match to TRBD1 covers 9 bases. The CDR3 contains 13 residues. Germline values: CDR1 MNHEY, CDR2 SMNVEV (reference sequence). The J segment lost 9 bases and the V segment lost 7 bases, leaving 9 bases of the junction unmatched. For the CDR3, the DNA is TGTGCCAGCACGACGGGGGGACAGGGAAAAGCTTTCTTT. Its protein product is CASTTGGQGKAFF.

For the CDR3, the DNA is TGCGCCAGCAGCCACCAAGCGGCTAGCAGTGGTAATGAGCAGTTCTTC. Its translation: CASSHQAASSGNEQFF. The chain joins TRBV4-3 to TRBJ2-1; weak D call: TRBD2 (5 bases). V lost 3 bases, J lost 7 bases, and 19 bases lay in between. Germline lookup yields CDR1 LGHNA and CDR2 YSLEER. This CDR3 is 16 amino acids long.

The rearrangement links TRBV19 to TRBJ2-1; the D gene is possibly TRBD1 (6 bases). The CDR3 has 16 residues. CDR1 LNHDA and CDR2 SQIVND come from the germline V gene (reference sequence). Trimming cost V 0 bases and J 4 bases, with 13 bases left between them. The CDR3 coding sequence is TGTGCCAGTAGTATAGATGGGGGCCACCCATACAATGAGCAGTTCTTC. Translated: CASSIDGGHPYNEQFF. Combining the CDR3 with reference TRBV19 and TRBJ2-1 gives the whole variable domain DGGITQSPKYLFRKEGQNVTLSCEQNLNHDAMYWYRQDPGQGLRLIYYSQIVNDFQKGDIAEGYSVSREKKESFPLTVTSAQKNPTAFYLCASSIDGGHPYNEQFFGPGTRLTVL.

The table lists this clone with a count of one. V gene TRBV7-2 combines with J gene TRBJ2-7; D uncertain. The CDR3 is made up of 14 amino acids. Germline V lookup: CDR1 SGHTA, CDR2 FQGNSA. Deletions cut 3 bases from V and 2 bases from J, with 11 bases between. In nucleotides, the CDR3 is TGTGCCAGCAGCTTTGTCGCAGAAGCCTACGAGCAGTACTTC. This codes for CASSFVAEAYEQYF.

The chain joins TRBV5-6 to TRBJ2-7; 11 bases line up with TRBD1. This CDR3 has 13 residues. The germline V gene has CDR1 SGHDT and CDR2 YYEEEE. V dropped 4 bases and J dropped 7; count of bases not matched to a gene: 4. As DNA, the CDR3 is TGTGCCAGCAGCCCAGGGACAGGGGGTGAGCAGTACTTC. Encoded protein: CASSPGTGGEQYF.

This chain's CDR3 is CASSQESGELFSEQYF. The CDR3 DNA is TGCGCCAGCAGCCAAGAGAGTGGGGAGCTCTTTAGCGAGCAGTACTTC. This chain links TRBV4-3 with TRBJ2-7, with D maybe TRBD2 (5 bases). The CDR3 is 16 amino acids. Germline CDR1 and CDR2: LGHNA and YSLEER. V gave up 0 bases and J gave up 6 bases, with 18 bases separating them.

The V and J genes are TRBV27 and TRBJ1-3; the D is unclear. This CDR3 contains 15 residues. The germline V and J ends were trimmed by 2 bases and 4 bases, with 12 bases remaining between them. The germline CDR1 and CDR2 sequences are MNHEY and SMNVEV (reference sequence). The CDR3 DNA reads TGTGCCAGCAGTTTAGGTGGAGGAGTAGGAAACACCATATATTTT. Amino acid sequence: CASSLGGGVGNTIYF.

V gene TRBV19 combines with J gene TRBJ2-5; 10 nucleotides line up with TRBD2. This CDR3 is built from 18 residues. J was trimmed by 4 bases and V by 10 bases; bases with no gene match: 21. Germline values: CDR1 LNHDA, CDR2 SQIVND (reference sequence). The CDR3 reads CATATSSGGAGDGETQYF. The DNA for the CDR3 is TGTGCCACCGCTACATCGAGCGGGGGGGCAGGGGATGGAGAGACCCAGTACTTC. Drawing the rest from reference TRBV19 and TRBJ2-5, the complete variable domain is DGGITQSPKYLFRKEGQNVTLSCEQNLNHDAMYWYRQDPGQGLRLIYYSQIVNDFQKGDIAEGYSVSREKKESFPLTVTSAQKNPTAFYLCATATSSGGAGDGETQYFGPGTRLLVL.

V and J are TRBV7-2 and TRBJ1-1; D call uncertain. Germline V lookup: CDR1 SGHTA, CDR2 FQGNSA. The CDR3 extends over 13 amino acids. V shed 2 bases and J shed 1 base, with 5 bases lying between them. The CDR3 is CASSLTENTEAFF. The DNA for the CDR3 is TGTGCCAGCAGCTTAACAGAGAACACTGAAGCTTTCTTT.

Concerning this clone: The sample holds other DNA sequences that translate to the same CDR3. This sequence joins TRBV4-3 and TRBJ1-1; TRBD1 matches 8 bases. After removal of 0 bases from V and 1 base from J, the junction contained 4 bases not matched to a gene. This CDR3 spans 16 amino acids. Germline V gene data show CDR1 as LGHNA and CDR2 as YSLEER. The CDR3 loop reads CASSQDRTGKNTEAFF. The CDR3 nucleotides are TGCGCCAGCAGCCAAGACCGGACAGGGAAGAACACTGAAGCTTTCTTT.

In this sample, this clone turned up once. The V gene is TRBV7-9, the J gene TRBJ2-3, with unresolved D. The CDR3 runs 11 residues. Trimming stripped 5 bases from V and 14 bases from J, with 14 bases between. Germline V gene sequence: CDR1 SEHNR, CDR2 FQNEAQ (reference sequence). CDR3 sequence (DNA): TGTGCCAGCAGCCATCTAAAGAGCCCGTATTTT. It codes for CASSHLKSPYF.